This passage covers 29 T cell receptor beta chains from one sample sequenced in a study of cytomegalovirus exposure and HLA in healthy donors. Researchers ran the PCR with 60 Vbeta and 13 Jbeta primers. Data came from immunoSEQ multiplex PCR; TCRdb stores just in-frame clones and leaves some out. The table has fewer than 250,000 clones, roughly 77% seen once. Source material: PBMCs. The receptors stem from a male donor in good health and CMV-seropositive.

This clone was picked up one time. DNA for the CDR3: TGCGCCAGCAGCCAAGATCACCGCCAGGGGTATGAAAAACTGTTTTTT. This sequence encodes CASSQDHRQGYEKLFF. The V call is TRBV4-3, the J call TRBJ1-4; D is possibly TRBD1 (6 bases). The V end lost 0 bases, the J end lost 6 bases, and 14 bases lay between the germline ends. This CDR3 comprises 16 residues. Germline lookup yields CDR1 LGHNA and CDR2 YSLEER.

This clone was counted between two and nine times. This chain links TRBV7-2 with TRBJ2-7; TRBD1 agrees at 9 bases. The CDR3 contains 16 residues. Unmatched junction bases numbered 12, after V lost 4 bases and J lost 5 bases. The V gene's germline CDR1 is SGHTA and CDR2 FQGNSA. CDR3 loop: CASSYPYGTGYNEQYF. The CDR3 DNA is TGTGCCAGCAGCTACCCCTACGGGACAGGGTATAACGAGCAGTACTTC.

The chain uses TRBV5-1 and TRBJ2-3, with unresolved D. Trimming removed 0 bases at V and 6 bases at J, with 5 bases between. Germline V gene lookup returns CDR1 SGHRS and CDR2 YFSETQ. The CDR3 covers 12 residues. CDR3 protein: CASSLAQDTQYF. The CDR3 coding sequence is TGCGCCAGCAGCTTGGCCCAGGATACGCAGTATTTT.

The rearrangement joins TRBV5-1 to TRBJ2-4; no definite D call. The V gene's germline CDR1 is SGHRS and CDR2 YFSETQ. CDR3 length: 14 amino acids. Trimming shortened V by 4 bases and J by 6 bases, and 14 bases separated the two germline ends. Here the CDR3 DNA reads TGCGCCAGCAGCCCCTCGGTGGGCCCAAACATTCAGTACTTC. Translated: CASSPSVGPNIQYF.

The V gene is TRBV11-1, the J gene TRBJ1-3; 7 bases match TRBD1. The CDR3 has 17 amino acids. Germline CDR1 reads SGHAT; CDR2 reads FQDESV (reference sequence). J gave up 0 bases and V 2 bases, and 7 bases lay outside the gene matches. The CDR3 here is CASSLSTGTFSGNTIYF. For the CDR3, the DNA is TGTGCCAGCAGCTTATCGACAGGGACCTTCTCTGGAAACACCATATATTTT.

This clone was observed once. V gene TRBV7-2 combines with J gene TRBJ2-7; D remains unclear. CDR3 length: 13 residues. Germline V gene sequence: CDR1 SGHTA, CDR2 FQGNSA. The V end was cut by 0 bases, the J end by 3 bases, with 6 bases between. The CDR3 bases are TGTGCCAGCAGCTTAGCGCGGTTCTACGAGCAGTACTTC. It is translated as CASSLARFYEQYF.

This chain links TRBV6-5 with TRBJ2-7; possibly TRBD2 for D (5 bases). V lost 2 bases to trimming and J lost 2 bases, with 13 bases between them. Per germline, CDR1 MNHEY and CDR2 SVGAGI. This CDR3 comprises 15 residues. CDR3 nucleotides: TGTGCCAGCAGTTACGGGGTGCCCGGGACCTACGAGCAGTACTTC. Translation: CASSYGVPGTYEQYF.

This clone was observed a single time. J is TRBJ2-7 and V is TRBV5-1, with 8 bases matching TRBD1. Germline V gene data show CDR1 as SGHRS and CDR2 as YFSETQ. The CDR3 covers 13 residues. Trimming at V came to 7 bases and at J to 6 bases, leaving 9 bases not matched to a gene. The CDR3 spells CASEGQGHREQYF. Here the CDR3 DNA reads TGCGCCAGCGAAGGACAGGGCCATCGCGAGCAGTACTTC.

The V gene is TRBV29-1, the J gene TRBJ2-1, with 9 bases aligning to TRBD1. There are 13 residues in the CDR3. CDR1 is SQVTM, CDR2 ANQGSEA, per germline. The trim removed 7 bases at V and 6 bases at J, leaving 7 bases unmatched. This CDR3 is CSGDRASGNEQFF. The CDR3 DNA reads TGCAGCGGGGACAGGGCTAGTGGCAATGAGCAGTTCTTC.

The CDR3 DNA reads as TGTGCCAGCAGCTTAGGACAGGGCACATCCAACACCATATATTTT. Its protein product is CASSLGQGTSNTIYF. V gene TRBV7-2 combines with J gene TRBJ1-3; 7 bases align to TRBD1. V shed 1 base, J shed 7 bases, and the junction held 7 bases outside the gene matches. This CDR3 region has 15 residues. Germline loops: CDR1 SGHTA, CDR2 FQGNSA.

Concerning this clone itself: One end of the junction is discordant with germline, which a read error may explain. The CDR3 reads CASSQAPGGGTGELLF. DNA of the CDR3: TGCGCCAGCAGCCAAGCCCCGGGAGGGGGGACCGGGGAGCTGCTTTTT. V is TRBV4-3 and J is TRBJ2-2; TRBD2 aligns across 8 bases. The CDR3 covers 16 residues. Germline V gene lookup returns CDR1 LGHNA and CDR2 YSLEER.

This clone was seen only a few times. The J gene is TRBJ2-7, the V gene TRBV18; 7 bases line up with TRBD2. Per the germline V gene, CDR1 is KGHSH and CDR2 is LQKENI. The CDR3 runs 13 residues. The V and J ends lost 5 bases and 5 bases, in that order; junction bases with no gene match: 6. The CDR3 coding sequence is TGTGCCAGCTCAGATTACGGGGGGAACGAGCAGTACTTC. It yields the protein CASSDYGGNEQYF.

The genes are TRBV7-2 and TRBJ2-7; D might be TRBD1 (5 bases). The CDR3 has 13 amino acids. Germline V lookup: CDR1 SGHTA, CDR2 FQGNSA. Trimming left V 5 bases short and J 7 bases short, with 15 bases between. The CDR3 reads CASSLRRGNEQYF. In DNA, the CDR3 is TGTGCCAGCAGCCTGAGAAGGGGAAATGAGCAGTACTTC.

This chain links TRBV7-2 with TRBJ2-1, with TRBD1 matching 8 bases. V dropped 6 bases and J dropped 10; count of bases not matched to a gene: 8. There are 13 residues in the CDR3. Germline values: CDR1 SGHTA, CDR2 FQGNSA. CDR3 in DNA: TGTGCCAGCAGGACCACAGGGGGGCAGGAGCAGTTCTTC. Its protein product is CASRTTGGQEQFF.

The rearrangement links TRBV10-3 to TRBJ2-7; 10 bases line up with TRBD2. V was pared by 4 bases and J by 5 bases, with 8 bases of the junction left unmatched. CDR3 length: 15 residues. Germline V lookup: CDR1 ENHRY, CDR2 SYGVKD. The CDR3 loop reads CAISGQRGGMNEQYF. CDR3 bases: TGTGCCATCAGTGGCCAGCGGGGGGGCATGAACGAGCAGTACTTC.

The chain uses TRBV6-6 and TRBJ2-7; 7 nucleotides match TRBD2. After removal of 6 bases from V and 4 bases from J, the junction contained 6 bases not matched to a gene. The CDR3 is made up of 13 amino acids. Germline V gene data show CDR1 as MNHNY and CDR2 as SVGAGI (reference sequence). For the CDR3, the DNA is TGTGCCAGCAGGGGGGGGACGGCATACGAGCAGTACTTC. This encodes CASRGGTAYEQYF.

The rearrangement uses TRBV6-5 and TRBJ2-5, with D unresolved. This CDR3 has 14 amino acids. Trimming pared 0 bases from V and 0 bases from J, leaving 5 bases between. Germline V gene lookup returns CDR1 MNHEY and CDR2 SVGAGI. The CDR3 spells CASSYSGNQETQYF. CDR3 nucleotide sequence: TGTGCCAGCAGTTACTCGGGCAACCAAGAGACCCAGTACTTC.

The chain joins TRBV4-1 to TRBJ2-5, with 10 bases aligning to TRBD2. Germline trimming cut 2 bases from V and 4 bases from J; bases unmatched to any gene: 7. The CDR3 spans 16 residues. CDR1 is MGHRA and CDR2 is YSYEKL in the germline V gene. CDR3 sequence (DNA): TGCGCCAGCAGCCAAACCCCGGGACTAGCGACAGAGACCCAGTACTTC. It codes for CASSQTPGLATETQYF.

The J gene is TRBJ2-1, the V gene TRBV12-5, with 11 bases that match TRBD1. Germline V gene data show CDR1 as LGHNT and CDR2 as FRNRAP. V lost 3 bases to trimming and J lost 3 bases; unmatched junction nucleotides: 4. The CDR3 is made up of 16 amino acids. Written as DNA, the CDR3 is TGTGCTAGTGGTTTAGGGACAGGGGGGCTCTACAATGAGCAGTTCTTC. Translating gives CASGLGTGGLYNEQFF.

The V and J genes are TRBV7-9 and TRBJ2-6; no clear D. V gave up 1 base and J gave up 4 bases, with 17 bases separating them. CDR1 is SEHNR and CDR2 is FQNEAQ in the germline V gene (reference sequence). The CDR3 totals 18 residues. Here the CDR3 DNA reads TGTGCCAGCAGCTTAGTACCCCTTAGTCGCTCCGGGGCCAACGTCCTGACTTTC. It translates to CASSLVPLSRSGANVLTF.

The chain links TRBV5-4 to TRBJ2-2; the D gene is possibly TRBD1 (5 bases). Trimming cost V 0 bases and J 2 bases, with 11 bases left between them. The V gene's germline CDR1 is SGHNT and CDR2 YYREEE (reference sequence). The CDR3 runs to 16 residues. The CDR3 loop reads CASSLAVRVNTGELFF. In DNA form, the CDR3 reads TGTGCCAGCAGCTTGGCCGTCAGGGTTAACACCGGGGAGCTGTTTTTT.

This clone appeared once. The chain couples TRBV19 to TRBJ2-7; 10 bases are shared with TRBD2. CDR1 is LNHDA and CDR2 is SQIVND in the germline V gene (reference sequence). The CDR3 has 16 amino acids. V dropped 5 bases and J dropped 2; count of bases not matched to a gene: 9. CDR3 residues: CASSSIWTSGTYEQYF. As DNA, the CDR3 is TGTGCCAGTAGTTCTATATGGACTAGCGGCACCTACGAGCAGTACTTC.

The J gene is TRBJ2-7, the V gene TRBV4-2; no firm D call. V was cut by 3 bases and J by 0 bases, with 6 bases left in between. The CDR3 length is 13 residues. The germline V gene encodes CDR1 LGHNA and CDR2 YNFKEQ. CDR3 nucleotide sequence: TGTGCCAGCAGCCAGTCCTTCTCCTACGAGCAGTACTTC. Its protein is CASSQSFSYEQYF.

The rearrangement links TRBV11-2 to TRBJ1-4, with unresolved D. The CDR3 is 16 residues long. The V gene's germline CDR1 is SGHAT and CDR2 FQNNGV. Trimming took off 4 bases at V and 0 bases at J, with 12 bases between the two ends. CDR3 nucleotides: TGTGCCAGCAGCTCCACCGGGAGGGCAACTAATGAAAAACTGTTTTTT. Translated, it gives CASSSTGRATNEKLFF.

The chain recombines TRBV7-2 with TRBJ1-2; D is perhaps TRBD1 (6 bases). Trimming left V 0 bases short and J 3 bases short, with 11 bases between. The CDR3 covers 15 residues. CDR1 and CDR2 (germline): SGHTA, FQGNSA. DNA for the CDR3: TGTGCCAGCAGCTTAGCTCGGGACAAGTACTATGGCTACACCTTC. Translated: CASSLARDKYYGYTF.

The rearrangement joins TRBV5-3 to TRBJ2-7, with 7 bases fitting TRBD1. TRBV5-3 falls under the ORF class, with uncertain function. Germline trimming cut 9 bases from V and 1 base from J; bases unmatched to any gene: 19. The CDR3 runs to 17 residues. CDR3 in DNA: TGTGCCAATCCCCCAACCCCGGGACAGTGGGTATCCTACGAGCAGTACTTC. Amino acids: CANPPTPGQWVSYEQYF.

J is TRBJ1-5 and V is TRBV14, with TRBD1 as a possible D gene (5 bases). V was clipped by 3 bases and J by 9 bases, with 12 bases between them. CDR3 length equals 13 residues. Germline loops: CDR1 SGHDN, CDR2 FVKESK. Here the CDR3 reads CASSQTDPGPQHF. Written as DNA, the CDR3 is TGTGCCAGCAGCCAGACAGACCCAGGGCCCCAGCATTTT.

V gene TRBV29-1 combines with J gene TRBJ2-1, with D maybe TRBD1 (6 bases). The V end was cut by 7 bases, the J end by 8 bases, with 21 bases between. Germline CDR1 SQVTM, CDR2 ANQGSEA. The CDR3 has 14 amino acids. CDR3 protein: CSARGSTNRDEQFF. The CDR3 DNA reads TGCAGCGCCAGGGGCAGTACTAATAGGGATGAGCAGTTCTTC.

The chain carries TRBV9 and TRBJ1-3; D might be TRBD1 (6 bases). Deletions cut 4 bases from V and 0 bases from J, with 17 bases between. In germline, CDR1 is SGDLS, CDR2 YYNGEE. The CDR3 is 17 residues long. In nucleotides, the CDR3 is TGTGCCAGCAGCCCCAGACAGGCCCCCGTCTCTGGAAACACCATATATTTT. Its translation is CASSPRQAPVSGNTIYF.